The 25 T cell receptor beta chains below all came from one sample that was sequenced in a study of cytomegalovirus exposure and HLA in healthy donors (TCRdb year 2017). The library was made by the immunoSEQ multiplex PCR assay. For the multiplex PCR, a mixture combining 60 forward primers for TCR Vbeta segments and 13 reverse primers for TCR Jbeta segments was used. Imported from immuneACCESS, the table was reduced by TCRdb to in-frame sequences with V and J called. These copies leave out some clones; in studies compared against another copy, an unresolved V gene accounts for under half, and the cause of the remainder is not known. The table for this sample lists 150,000 or so clones; 70% to 80% of them were counted only once. Jointly, the top ten make up less than 15% of the sample. Sequencing was done on a sample of PBMCs. The receptors were sampled from a middle-aged man in good health and CMV-seropositive.

The chain is built from TRBV6-1 and TRBJ1-6; possibly TRBD1 for D (6 bases). This CDR3 region has 15 residues. CDR1 is MNHNS and CDR2 is SASEGT in the germline V gene. V was clipped by 2 bases and J by 10 bases, with 15 bases between them. This chain's CDR3 is CASSEWRQALSPLHF. The CDR3 DNA sequence: TGTGCCAGCAGTGAATGGAGACAGGCCCTCTCACCCCTCCACTTT.

A few counts support this clone. This rearrangement joins TRBV4-1 to TRBJ2-2; 11 bases line up with TRBD2. V lost 4 bases to trimming and J lost 4 bases; unmatched junction nucleotides: 8. The CDR3 extends over 17 amino acids. CDR1 and CDR2 from the germline V gene are MGHRA and YSYEKL. The CDR3 reads CASSRVGLAAPTGELFF. The CDR3 region has the DNA TGCGCCAGCAGCCGAGTGGGACTAGCGGCCCCCACCGGGGAGCTGTTTTTT.

The rearrangement joins TRBV5-1 to TRBJ2-1; 10 bases match TRBD2. The CDR3 runs 18 residues. Losses at the gene ends were 4 bases for V and 0 bases for J; bases not matched to a gene: 10. Germline assignment: CDR1 SGHRS and CDR2 YFSETQ. CDR3 region: CASSAPSGGQSSYNEQFF. In nucleotides, the CDR3 is TGCGCCAGCAGCGCGCCTAGCGGGGGACAGAGCTCCTACAATGAGCAGTTCTTC.

This clone appeared a few times. This sequence joins TRBV18 and TRBJ2-7; a possible D gene is TRBD2 (6 bases). This CDR3 region has 13 residues. The germline CDR1 and CDR2 sequences are KGHSH and LQKENI. V dropped 3 bases and J dropped 9 bases, with 15 bases sitting between them. The CDR3 loop reads CASSPGDPGGQYF. The CDR3 nucleotides read TGTGCCAGCTCACCTGGAGACCCCGGGGGGCAGTACTTC.

V and J are TRBV5-4 and TRBJ2-7, with 9 nucleotides matching TRBD2. With V trimmed by 4 bases and J by 4 bases, 15 bases remained unmatched. Per the germline V gene, CDR1 is SGHNT and CDR2 is YYREEE (reference sequence). This CDR3 has 17 residues. CDR3 sequence (DNA): TGTGCCAGCAGCCAGGATGGAAGCGGGAGGACACCATACGAGCAGTACTTC. The encoded protein is CASSQDGSGRTPYEQYF.

This clone was detected once. This chain joins TRBV4-1 and TRBJ2-5; TRBD2 agrees at 14 bases. The CDR3 is 16 amino acids. Per the germline V gene, CDR1 is MGHRA and CDR2 is YSYEKL. The junction had 9 bases not matched to a gene; V was cut back by 6 bases and J by 6 bases. The CDR3 sequence is CASSPVGTSGSQTQYF. DNA for the CDR3: TGCGCCAGCAGTCCCGTTGGGACTAGCGGGAGCCAGACCCAGTACTTC.

This sequence joins TRBV5-1 and TRBJ2-1; 11 bases match TRBD2. Germline CDR1 is SGHRS and CDR2 is YFSETQ. The CDR3 has 15 amino acids. V was pared by 1 base and J by 5 bases, with 2 bases of the junction left unmatched. The CDR3: CASSLMGLADNEQFF. The CDR3 region has the DNA TGCGCCAGCAGCTTGATGGGACTAGCGGACAATGAGCAGTTCTTC. The whole variable domain, filled in from reference TRBV5-1 and TRBJ2-1, reads KAGVTQTPRYLIKTRGQQVTLSCSPISGHRSVSWYQQTPGQGLQFLFEYFSETQRNKGNFPGRFSGRQFSNSRSEMNVSTLELGDSALYLCASSLMGLADNEQFFGPGTRLTVL.

The CDR3 spells CASSGGVTYEQYF. The CDR3 nucleotides read TGCGCCAGCAGTGGGGGGGTGACCTACGAGCAGTACTTC. The chain has TRBV10-1 and TRBJ2-7; possible D gene TRBD2, 6 bases. V was shortened by 4 bases and J by 2 bases, with 9 bases between the two germline ends. The CDR3 runs to 13 residues. Germline V gives CDR1 WNHNN, CDR2 SYGVQD (reference sequence).

This sequence joins TRBV7-2 and TRBJ2-4, with a weak D call TRBD2 (6 bases). This CDR3 region has 13 residues. The V end was cut by 5 bases, the J end by 10 bases, with 15 bases between. Germline CDR1 is SGHTA and CDR2 is FQGNSA. The CDR3 nucleotides read TGTGCCAGCAGCCCTCCGGCGGGATATATTCAGTACTTC. Amino acid sequence: CASSPPAGYIQYF. The entire variable domain, with the rest obtained from reference TRBV7-2 and TRBJ2-4, is as follows: GAGVSQSPSNKVTEKGKDVELRCDPISGHTALYWYRQSLGQGLEFLIYFQGNSAPDKSGLPSDRFSAERTGGSVSTLTIQRTQQEDSAVYLCASSPPAGYIQYFGAGTRLSVL.

J is TRBJ1-3 and V is TRBV7-8; 7 bases match TRBD1. Germline CDR1 and CDR2: SGHVS and FQNEAQ. The junction had 4 bases not matched to a gene; V was cut back by 4 bases and J by 4 bases. This CDR3 has 14 residues. The CDR3 DNA sequence: TGTGCCAGCAGCTGGGACAGAGCGGGAAACACCATATATTTT. It encodes CASSWDRAGNTIYF.

J is TRBJ2-3 and V is TRBV28; a weak D match, TRBD1 (6 bases). Germline values: CDR1 MDHEN, CDR2 SYDVKM. Trimming took off 3 bases at V and 11 bases at J, with 21 bases between the two ends. The CDR3 length is 15 residues. CDR3 amino acids: CASSFRWDKGGGQYF. The CDR3 nucleotides are TGTGCCAGCAGTTTTAGGTGGGACAAGGGTGGTGGGCAGTATTTT.

The chain recombines TRBV20-1 with TRBJ1-1; possible D gene TRBD1, 6 bases. Looked up from germline, CDR1 is DFQATT and CDR2 is SNEGSKA (reference sequence). This CDR3 is built from 11 residues. CDR3 protein: CSCHSGELAFF. The CDR3 DNA is TGCAGCTGTCATTCAGGGGAATTAGCTTTCTTT.

V usage is TRBV12-5 and J usage is TRBJ2-1, with TRBD2 identical over 7 bases. This CDR3 comprises 15 residues. V lost 6 bases and J lost 0; bases outside the gene matches: 5. Germline CDR1 and CDR2: LGHNT and FRNRAP. CDR3 in amino acids: CASGAIAGSYNEQFF. The DNA of the CDR3 is TGTGCTAGTGGGGCCATAGCGGGCTCCTACAATGAGCAGTTCTTC. The variable domain in full, completed from reference TRBV12-5 and TRBJ2-1, reads DARVTQTPRHKVTEMGQEVTMRCQPILGHNTVFWYRQTMMQGLELLAYFRNRAPLDDSGMPKDRFSAEMPDATLATLKIQPSEPRDSAVYFCASGAIAGSYNEQFFGPGTRLTVL.

V and J are TRBV7-9 and TRBJ1-2; 8 positions match TRBD1. CDR1 is SEHNR, CDR2 FQNEAQ, per germline (reference sequence). The CDR3 runs to 15 residues. Trimming cost V 5 bases and J 1 base; bases outside gene matches: 6. CDR3 residues: CASSLVGQDNYGYTF. CDR3 sequence (DNA): TGTGCCAGCAGCCTAGTGGGACAGGATAACTATGGCTACACCTTC.

The V gene is TRBV11-1, the J gene TRBJ2-6; 8 bases are a match to TRBD1. The V gene's germline CDR1 is SGHAT and CDR2 FQDESV (reference sequence). With 7 bases clipped from V and 0 bases from J, the junction kept 14 bases outside the gene matches. CDR3 length: 19 amino acids. CDR3 sequence (DNA): TGTGCCAGCACCCGGACAGGGATCACCTCTTTCTCTGGGGCCAACGTCCTGACTTTC. It yields the protein CASTRTGITSFSGANVLTF.

This clone has a single count. This sequence joins TRBV15 and TRBJ2-7; TRBD1 agrees at 9 bases. The germline CDR1 and CDR2 sequences are LNHNV and YYDKDF (reference sequence). V was clipped by 2 bases and J by 7 bases; unmatched bases: 6. The CDR3 totals 14 residues. The DNA of the CDR3 is TGTGCCACCAGCAGAAGCCGGGACAGGGATGAGCAGTACTTC. Amino acids: CATSRSRDRDEQYF.

This chain links TRBV5-1 with TRBJ2-3, with a tentative D call TRBD2 (5 bases). Germline values: CDR1 SGHRS, CDR2 YFSETQ. This CDR3 region has 16 residues. V lost 0 bases and J 5 bases, leaving 16 bases between the germline ends. The CDR3 coding sequence is TGCGCCAGCAGCTTGGACGACTTCGCCGGGGAAGATACGCAGTATTTT. Translation gives CASSLDDFAGEDTQYF.

As to this clone: Relative to the germline gene, one junction end is altered; a read error may explain this. Other DNA sequences in the same sample also yield this CDR3. The chain recombines TRBV10-1 with TRBJ2-2; TRBD1 matches at 9 bases. The CDR3 sequence is 15 residues long. Germline V lookup: CDR1 WNHNN, CDR2 SYGVQD (reference sequence). Written as DNA, the CDR3 is TGCGCCAGCAGTCGGGACAGGGTTAACACTGGGGAGCTGTTTTTT. This gives the protein CASSRDRVNTGELFF.

V usage is TRBV9 and J usage is TRBJ2-7, with TRBD2 matching over 7 bases. CDR3 length equals 15 residues. Per germline, CDR1 SGDLS and CDR2 YYNGEE. V gave up 0 bases and J gave up 3 bases; unmatched junction bases: 6. The CDR3 bases are TGTGCCAGCAGCGTAGGAGCTAGCGGAAGCTACGAGCAGTACTTC. Translation: CASSVGASGSYEQYF. Combining the CDR3 with reference TRBV9 and TRBJ2-7 gives the whole variable domain DSGVTQTPKHLITATGQRVTLRCSPRSGDLSVYWYQQSLDQGLQFLIQYYNGEERAKGNILERFSAQQFPDLHSELNLSSLELGDSALYFCASSVGASGSYEQYFGPGTRLTVT.

The chain has TRBV19 and TRBJ2-3, with TRBD2 matching 10 bases. V lost 3 bases, J lost 1 base, and 4 bases stayed unmatched. This CDR3 has 16 amino acids. Germline V gene lookup returns CDR1 LNHDA and CDR2 SQIVND (reference sequence). CDR3 in amino acids: CASSIKLAGGTDTQYF. As DNA, the CDR3 is TGTGCCAGTAGTATTAAGCTAGCGGGGGGCACAGATACGCAGTATTTT.

The chain links TRBV2 to TRBJ2-2, with D possibly matching TRBD1 (6 bases). The CDR3 is 14 residues long. Trimming took off 2 bases at V and 7 bases at J, with 11 bases between the two ends. Germline CDR1 and CDR2: SNHLY and FYNNEI. This CDR3 is CASSEQGLHGELFF. In nucleotides, the CDR3 is TGTGCCAGCAGTGAACAGGGGTTGCACGGGGAGCTGTTTTTT.

The V gene is TRBV6-6, the J gene TRBJ1-1, with D possibly TRBD1 on 6 matching bases. Germline V CDR1 and CDR2: MNHNY, SVGAGI (reference sequence). V lost 7 bases, J lost 3 bases, and 12 bases lay in between. The CDR3 is 13 amino acids. This CDR3 reads CASNFNRDTEAFF. In DNA, the CDR3 is TGTGCCAGCAACTTCAACAGGGACACTGAAGCTTTCTTT.

The chain uses TRBV6-1 and TRBJ1-1; D is possibly TRBD1 (6 bases). The CDR3 is 15 amino acids. Germline values: CDR1 MNHNS, CDR2 SASEGT. The V end was cut by 6 bases, the J end by 6 bases, with 20 bases between. The CDR3 sequence: CASRGKGGQIAEAFF. The DNA for the CDR3 is TGTGCCAGCAGAGGCAAAGGGGGACAAATCGCTGAAGCTTTCTTT.

The chain combines TRBV7-3 with TRBJ1-5, with D perhaps matching TRBD1 (5 bases). Per the germline V gene, CDR1 is SGHTA and CDR2 is FQGTGA. CDR3 size: 11 residues. V lost 8 bases to trimming and J lost 10 bases, with 12 bases between them. The CDR3 reads CASGAPRPQHF. The CDR3 DNA is TGTGCCAGCGGGGCTCCACGTCCCCAGCATTTT.

The chain uses TRBV6-1 and TRBJ2-7, with 9 bases matching TRBD2. This CDR3 region has 15 residues. The trim removed 8 bases at V and 2 bases at J, leaving 10 bases unmatched. CDR1 and CDR2 from the germline V gene are MNHNS and SASEGT. Here the CDR3 reads CASVEPGLAAYEQYF. The CDR3 DNA reads as TGTGCCAGCGTGGAACCGGGACTAGCAGCCTACGAGCAGTACTTC.